Listed here are 22 T cell receptor beta chains from one sample, sequenced in a study of blood T cells in healthy people across ages. Alongside a J-beta primer mix, a sample-barcoded 5' primer served in a second PCR lasting about 7 to 11 cycles. From the 5' RACE reads, TCRdb called clonotypes with MiXCR, one entry per CDR3 protein. The sample has roughly 860,000 distinct CDR3 sequences; 62% are singletons. The specimen sequenced was blood. Receptors originate from a man aged 25-45 years in good health.

The genes are TRBV3-1 and TRBJ2-5; D unclear. Germline-derived CDR1 and CDR2 are LGHDT and YNNKEL (reference sequence). CDR3 length equals 14 residues. V shed 6 bases and J shed 2 bases, with 13 bases lying between them. The CDR3 loop reads CASSKTPYQETQYF. The CDR3, as DNA: TGTGCCAGCAGTAAGACCCCGTATCAAGAGACCCAGTACTTC.

The chain joins TRBV7-9 to TRBJ2-1, with no clear D. Between the trimmed V and J ends, which lost 7 bases and 15 bases, there was a span of 16 bases. The CDR3 has 11 amino acids. CDR1 and CDR2 from the germline V gene are SEHNR and FQNEAQ (reference sequence). The CDR3 protein is CASTRMDGPFF. In nucleotides, the CDR3 is TGTGCCAGCACCCGGATGGACGGACCGTTCTTC.

The chain uses TRBV20-1 and TRBJ2-1; 9 bases map to TRBD2. The DNA matches TRBJ2-7 better at its end, which makes the J call doubtful. CDR1 DFQATT and CDR2 SNEGSKA come from the germline V gene (reference sequence). The CDR3 sequence is 15 residues long. This chain's CDR3 is CSAEAGGRSYNEQYF. CDR3 sequence (DNA): TGCAGTGCTGAGGCGGGGGGGCGGTCCTACAATGAGCAGTACTTC.

The chain is built from TRBV7-8 and TRBJ2-3; the D is unclear. Germline assignment: CDR1 SGHVS and CDR2 FQNEAQ. V lost 2 bases to trimming and J lost 0 bases, with 9 bases between them. The CDR3 runs to 15 residues. The CDR3 region is CASSLKRESTDTQYF. DNA for the CDR3: TGTGCCAGCAGCTTAAAGCGAGAGAGCACAGATACGCAGTATTTT.

The V gene is TRBV12-5, the J gene TRBJ2-4, with 9 bases lining up with TRBD1. The last part of the DNA fits TRBJ2-7 better; the J call may be wrong. The CDR3 consists of 16 residues. Germline loops: CDR1 LGHNT, CDR2 FRNRAP. The CDR3, as DNA: TGTGCTAGTGGTCTCAGTATGGACAGGGGCATCTACGAGCAGTACTTC. Amino acid sequence: CASGLSMDRGIYEQYF.

V gene TRBV7-9 combines with J gene TRBJ1-2; tentatively, D is TRBD1 (5 bases). Germline V gives CDR1 SEHNR, CDR2 FQNEAQ (reference sequence). The V end was cut by 5 bases, the J end by 3 bases, with 16 bases between. The length of the CDR3 is 15 residues. CDR3 bases: TGTGCCAGCAGCCCCTACGCCGACAGAGACTATGGCTACACCTTC. Translating gives CASSPYADRDYGYTF.

This clonotype appeared a single time. V and J are TRBV7-8 and TRBJ2-7; possible D gene TRBD1, 6 bases. Trimming shortened V by 4 bases and J by 4 bases, and 14 bases separated the two germline ends. CDR1 is SGHVS, CDR2 FQNEAQ, per germline. The CDR3 has 14 residues. The CDR3 DNA reads as TGTGCCAGCAGCTCCCACAGGGAATTGTACGAGCAGTACTTC. Translating gives CASSSHRELYEQYF.

This sequence joins TRBV6-5 and TRBJ2-6; 7 bases agree with TRBD1. V was clipped by 6 bases and J by 0 bases; unmatched bases: 5. The CDR3 sequence is 16 residues long. From germline, CDR1 is MNHEY and CDR2 SVGAGI. The CDR3, as DNA: TGTGCCAGCAGCCCAACAGGGGTCTCTGGGGCCAACGTCCTGACTTTC. It is translated as CASSPTGVSGANVLTF.

The chain employs TRBV4-3 and TRBJ1-5, with 9 bases identical to TRBD1. The CDR3 is made up of 18 amino acids. V shed 0 bases and J 0 bases; nucleotides not matched to a gene: 6. Per germline, CDR1 LGHNA and CDR2 YSLEER. The CDR3 is CASSQEFGTGTSNQPQHF. In DNA, the CDR3 is TGCGCCAGCAGCCAAGAATTTGGGACAGGGACTAGCAATCAGCCCCAGCATTTT.

The genes are TRBV21-1 and TRBJ2-5; TRBD2 is taken as the D call from the table, unchecked against the DNA. TRBV21-1 is listed as a pseudogene. The CDR3 spans 15 residues. The CDR3 loop is CASSKKGGSPRDQYF. For the CDR3, the DNA is TGTGCCAGCAGCAAAAAGGGAGGCAGCCCAAGGGACCAGTACTTC.

The rearrangement uses TRBV3-1 and TRBJ1-4, with a tentative D call TRBD1 (6 bases). V was shortened by 6 bases and J by 7 bases, with 21 bases between the two germline ends. The CDR3 runs to 16 residues. The germline V gene encodes CDR1 LGHDT and CDR2 YNNKEL (reference sequence). The CDR3 here is CASRAGRGTLSEKLFF. In nucleotides, the CDR3 is TGTGCCAGCAGAGCGGGCAGGGGAACATTGAGTGAAAAACTGTTTTTT.

This clonotype was picked up a small number of times. V and J are TRBV5-1 and TRBJ2-4, with 7 nucleotides matching TRBD1. The J call may not be correct, given that the DNA end is closer to TRBJ2-5. The CDR3 sequence is 15 residues long. CDR1 is SGHRS, CDR2 YFSETQ, per germline. The CDR3 DNA follows: TGCGCCAGCAGCTTGGCCGGGACAGAGCAAGAGACCCAGTACTTC. The encoded protein is CASSLAGTEQETQYF.

This clonotype was counted once. This sequence joins TRBV13 and TRBJ2-7; no definite D call. This CDR3 is built from 13 residues. Per germline, CDR1 PRHDT and CDR2 FYEKMQ (reference sequence). The V end lost 4 bases, the J end lost 3 bases, and 10 bases lay between the germline ends. CDR3 nucleotides: TGTGCCAGCAGCTCGGACGCAGGCTACGAGCAGTACTTC. This gives the protein CASSSDAGYEQYF. The full variable domain, its missing parts supplied by reference TRBV13 and TRBJ2-7, is AAGVIQSPRHLIKEKRETATLKCYPIPRHDTVYWYQQGPGQDPQFLISFYEKMQSDKGSIPDRFSAQQFSDYHSELNMSSLELGDSALYFCASSSDAGYEQYFGPGTRLTVT.

The gene calls are TRBV3-1 and TRBJ2-1; a possible D gene is TRBD2 (5 bases). This CDR3 is 15 amino acids long. Looked up from germline, CDR1 is LGHDT and CDR2 is YNNKEL (reference sequence). Trimming stripped 4 bases from V and 0 bases from J, with 10 bases between. The CDR3 protein is CASSLRRDSYNEQFF. For the CDR3, the DNA is TGTGCCAGCAGCCTGAGACGGGACTCCTACAATGAGCAGTTCTTC.

This clonotype has more than one count but fewer than ten. The chain links TRBV12-3 or TRBV12-4 to TRBJ2-7, with 10 bases lining up with TRBD2. The CDR3 has 16 residues. With V trimmed by 6 bases and J by 4 bases, 12 bases remained unmatched. The CDR3, as DNA: TGTGCCAGCAGCTCGGGCGGGGGACTAGCGCAATACGAGCAGTACTTC. This codes for CASSSGGGLAQYEQYF.

The genes are TRBV15 and TRBJ2-1; 8 bases line up with TRBD2. The trim removed 6 bases at V and 10 bases at J, leaving 14 bases unmatched. CDR1 is LNHNV and CDR2 is YYDKDF in the germline V gene (reference sequence). This CDR3 is 15 amino acids long. The CDR3 loop is CATRVGAGDRKEQFF. CDR3 nucleotide sequence: TGTGCCACCAGGGTCGGAGCGGGGGATCGGAAGGAGCAGTTCTTC.

This clonotype has only a few counts. The chain couples TRBV7-2 to TRBJ2-3; maybe TRBD2 (6 bases). CDR3 length: 14 amino acids. The germline gives CDR1 SGHTA, CDR2 FQGNSA. V lost 6 bases and J 1 base, leaving 11 bases between the germline ends. This CDR3 reads CASRPGLGTDTQYF. Written as DNA, the CDR3 is TGTGCCAGCAGGCCGGGACTCGGCACAGATACGCAGTATTTT.

This clonotype was counted only a few times. The rearrangement links TRBV6-1 to TRBJ2-1; TRBD2 agrees at 9 bases. The V and J ends lost 5 bases and 7 bases, in that order; junction bases with no gene match: 18. The CDR3 runs 18 residues. Germline lookup yields CDR1 MNHNS and CDR2 SASEGT. The CDR3 coding sequence is TGTGCCAGCAGTCCCCGTCGAGCGGGGGGCCTTTCAATGAATGAGCAGTTCTTC. It is translated as CASSPRRAGGLSMNEQFF.

The genes are TRBV20-1 and TRBJ2-5; possibly TRBD1 for D (5 bases). The V gene's germline CDR1 is DFQATT and CDR2 SNEGSKA (reference sequence). V was trimmed by 5 bases and J by 4 bases, leaving 17 bases between them. The CDR3 runs 14 residues. The CDR3 loop is CSAPRAGLGETQYF. The DNA of the CDR3 is TGCAGTGCTCCCAGGGCAGGCTTGGGAGAGACCCAGTACTTC.

This sequence joins TRBV28 and TRBJ1-4; the D is unclear. Germline values: CDR1 MDHEN, CDR2 SYDVKM. Trimming removed 5 bases at V and 7 bases at J, with 14 bases between. CDR3 length equals 14 residues. The CDR3: CASSLLTPGEKLFF. The CDR3 DNA reads TGTGCCAGCAGTCTTCTAACCCCGGGTGAAAAACTGTTTTTT.

This clonotype appeared a single time. The junction and the germline gene differ at one end; a read error may be behind it. J is TRBJ2-7 and V is TRBV12-3 or TRBV12-4; 7 bases align to TRBD2. The CDR3 is made up of 14 amino acids. CDR3: CAGSPERGAYEQYF. CDR3 sequence (DNA): TGTGCCGGCAGTCCCGAGCGGGGAGCGTACGAGCAGTACTTC.

This chain joins TRBV19 and TRBJ1-5; D unclear. CDR3 length: 14 residues. Germline V lookup: CDR1 LNHDA, CDR2 SQIVND (reference sequence). The ends were cut back, 6 bases at V and 3 bases at J, with 12 bases in the middle. The CDR3: CASRMAQNNQPQHF. The CDR3 nucleotides read TGTGCCAGTAGAATGGCACAGAACAATCAGCCCCAGCATTTT.